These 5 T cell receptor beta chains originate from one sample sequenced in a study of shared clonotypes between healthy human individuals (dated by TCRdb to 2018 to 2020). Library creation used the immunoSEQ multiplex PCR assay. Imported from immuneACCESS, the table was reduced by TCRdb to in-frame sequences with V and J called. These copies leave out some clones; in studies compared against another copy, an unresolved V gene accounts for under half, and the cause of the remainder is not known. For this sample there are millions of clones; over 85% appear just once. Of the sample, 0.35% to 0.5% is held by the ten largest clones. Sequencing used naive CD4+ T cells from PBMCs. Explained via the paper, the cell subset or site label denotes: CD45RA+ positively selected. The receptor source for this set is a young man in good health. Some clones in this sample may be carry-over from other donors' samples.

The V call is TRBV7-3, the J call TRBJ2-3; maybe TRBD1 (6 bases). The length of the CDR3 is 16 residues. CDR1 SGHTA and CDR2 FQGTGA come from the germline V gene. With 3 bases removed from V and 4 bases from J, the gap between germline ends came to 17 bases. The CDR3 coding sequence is TGTGCCAGCAGCTTGACAGGCCGTGCGGTGGCAGATACGCAGTATTTT. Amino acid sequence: CASSLTGRAVADTQYF.

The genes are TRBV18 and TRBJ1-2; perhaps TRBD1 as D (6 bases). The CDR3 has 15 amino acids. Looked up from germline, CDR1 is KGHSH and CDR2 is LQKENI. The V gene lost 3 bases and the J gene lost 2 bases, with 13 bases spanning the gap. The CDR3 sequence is CASSPSGQGNYGYTF. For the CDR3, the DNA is TGTGCCAGCTCACCGTCGGGACAAGGGAACTATGGCTACACCTTC. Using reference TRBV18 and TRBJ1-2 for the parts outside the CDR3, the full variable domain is NAGVMQNPRHLVRRRGQEARLRCSPMKGHSHVYWYRQLPEEGLKFMVYLQKENIIDESGMPKERFSAEFPKEGPSILRIQQVVRGDSAAYFCASSPSGQGNYGYTFGSGTRLTVV.

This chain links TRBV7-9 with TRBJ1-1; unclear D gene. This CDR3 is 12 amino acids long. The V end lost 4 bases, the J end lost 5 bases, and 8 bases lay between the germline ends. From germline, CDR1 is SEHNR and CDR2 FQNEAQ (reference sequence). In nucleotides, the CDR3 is TGTGCCAGCAGCTCCCTCCGGACTGAAGCTTTCTTT. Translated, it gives CASSSLRTEAFF. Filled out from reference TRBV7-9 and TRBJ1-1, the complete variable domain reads DTGVSQNPRHKITKRGQNVTFRCDPISEHNRLYWYRQTLGQGPEFLTYFQNEAQLEKSRLLSDRFSAERPKGSFSTLEIQRTEQGDSAMYLCASSSLRTEAFFGQGTRLTVV.

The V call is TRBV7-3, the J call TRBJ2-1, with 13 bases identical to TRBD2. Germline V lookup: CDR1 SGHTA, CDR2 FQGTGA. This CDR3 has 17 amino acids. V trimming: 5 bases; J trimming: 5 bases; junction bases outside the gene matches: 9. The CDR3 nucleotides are TGTGCCAGCAGCGCAAACGGACTAGCGGGAGTAAACAATGAGCAGTTCTTC. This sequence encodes CASSANGLAGVNNEQFF. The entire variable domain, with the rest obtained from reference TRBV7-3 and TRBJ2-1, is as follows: GAGVSQTPSNKVTEKGKYVELRCDPISGHTALYWYRQSLGQGPEFLIYFQGTGAADDSGLPNDRFFAVRPEGSVSTLKIQRTERGDSAVYLCASSANGLAGVNNEQFFGPGTRLTVL.

CDR3 coding DNA: TGTGCCAGCAGCCTTGGGGGGGACAATGAGCAGTTCTTC. It is translated as CASSLGGDNEQFF. The chain joins TRBV25-1 to TRBJ2-1, with 7 bases lining up with TRBD2. The CDR3 spans 13 residues. From germline, CDR1 is MGHDK and CDR2 SYGVNS. Trimming at V came to 6 bases and at J to 5 bases, leaving 4 bases not matched to a gene.